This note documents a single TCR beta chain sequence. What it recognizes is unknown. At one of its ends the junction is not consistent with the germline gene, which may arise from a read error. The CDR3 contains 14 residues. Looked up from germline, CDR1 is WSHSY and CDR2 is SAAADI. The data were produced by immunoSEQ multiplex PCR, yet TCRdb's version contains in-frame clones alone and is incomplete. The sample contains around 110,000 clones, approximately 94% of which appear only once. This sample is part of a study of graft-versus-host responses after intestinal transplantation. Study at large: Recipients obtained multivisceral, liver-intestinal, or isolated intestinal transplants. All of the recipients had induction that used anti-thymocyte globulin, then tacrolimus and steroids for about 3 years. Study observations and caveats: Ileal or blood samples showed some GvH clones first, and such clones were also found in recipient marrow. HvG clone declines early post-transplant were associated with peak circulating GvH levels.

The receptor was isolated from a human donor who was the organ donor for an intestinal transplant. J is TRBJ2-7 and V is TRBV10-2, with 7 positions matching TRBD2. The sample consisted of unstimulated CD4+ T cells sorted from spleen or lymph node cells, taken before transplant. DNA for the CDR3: TGCGCCAGCAGTAAGTCTAGCGGTCCCTACGAGCAGTACTTC. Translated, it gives CASSKSSGPYEQYF.